This T cell receptor beta chain derives from a study of T-cell memory formation after mild COVID-19. Whole-study results and caveats: A subset of responding clones appeared in pre-infection memory, suggesting cross-reactive memory joined.

Trimming stripped 0 bases from V and 7 bases from J, with 17 bases between. This CDR3 contains 16 residues. Germline assignment: CDR1 SGHRS and CDR2 YFSETQ. This clonotype was counted between two and nine times. Its antigen is as yet unknown. TCRdb reprocessed the 5' RACE reads with MiXCR, giving one entry per CDR3 protein. The data show approximately 340,000 distinct CDR3 sequences, with roughly 15% seen just once and 20% to 25% held by the top ten. The source is a young man who had mild COVID-19 (a few samples of this study predate the infection). Cell type and time point are not known. Sequenced sample: PBMCs or a T cell subset sorted from them (not recorded which). The chain employs TRBV5-1 and TRBJ2-1, with D maybe TRBD1 (5 bases). The CDR3 loop reads CASSLGWGDVGNEQFF. CDR3 in DNA: TGCGCCAGCAGCTTGGGGTGGGGCGATGTGGGGAATGAGCAGTTCTTC.